A selection of T cell receptor beta chains follows, all from one sample in a study of cytomegalovirus exposure and HLA in healthy donors. Some clones are missing from TCRdb's copy, which holds only in-frame ones; the method was immunoSEQ multiplex PCR. The table has some 170,000 clones, less than 85% seen once. The sequenced material came from PBMCs. The origin of the receptors is a man aged 60 to 75 in good health and CMV-seronegative. CDR3s include the opening cysteine and the closing phenylalanine or tryptophan. Fields, in order: J gene, clone size, D gene, V gene, CDR3 DNA, CDR3 protein. D genes are given only for firm matches. Not all rows give a size; the values are once, few, many and, for expanded clones, a class.

j_call: TRBJ1-2
clone_size: NA
d_call: TRBD1
v_call: TRBV27
cdr3_nt: TGTGCCAGCGGGGACAGTGATGGCTACACCTTC
cdr3_aa: CASGDSDGYTF

j_call: TRBJ2-3
clone_size: NA
d_call: TRBD1
v_call: TRBV11-2
cdr3_nt: TGTGCCAGCAGCTCCGACAGGGCAGCAGATACGCAGTATTTT
cdr3_aa: CASSSDRAADTQYF

j_call: TRBJ2-7
clone_size: NA
d_call: NA
v_call: TRBV28
cdr3_nt: TGTGCCAGCAGTCAACAGGGATACCAGTACTTC
cdr3_aa: CASSQQGYQYF

j_call: TRBJ1-4
clone_size: NA
d_call: TRBD1
v_call: TRBV7-2
cdr3_nt: TGTGCCAGCAGCTCGGGACAGGGTTGGGAAAAACTGTTTTTT
cdr3_aa: CASSSGQGWEKLFF

j_call: TRBJ2-7
clone_size: NA
d_call: TRBD1
v_call: TRBV6-5
cdr3_nt: TGTGCCAGCAGTTACGGGGACAGGGGATCGATATACGAGCAGTACTTC
cdr3_aa: CASSYGDRGSIYEQYF

j_call: TRBJ1-3
clone_size: NA
d_call: NA
v_call: TRBV28
cdr3_nt: TGTGCCACCGCCGGAGGGACCCCCTCTGGAAACACCATATATTTT
cdr3_aa: CATAGGTPSGNTIYF

j_call: TRBJ2-3
clone_size: NA
d_call: TRBD1
v_call: TRBV7-9
cdr3_nt: TGTGCCAGCAGCCTCGACAGGGTTTCCCCAGATACGCAGTATTTT
cdr3_aa: CASSLDRVSPDTQYF

j_call: TRBJ2-5
clone_size: NA
d_call: NA
v_call: TRBV4-3
cdr3_nt: TGCGCCAGCAGCCAAGTAAGGGGCGATGAGACCCAGTACTTC
cdr3_aa: CASSQVRGDETQYF

j_call: TRBJ2-1
clone_size: few
d_call: NA
v_call: TRBV5-1
cdr3_nt: TGCGCCAGCAGCTTAACTAGCTTCGATGAGCAGTTCTTC
cdr3_aa: CASSLTSFDEQFF

j_call: TRBJ2-5
clone_size: NA
d_call: TRBD1
v_call: TRBV6-5
cdr3_nt: TGTGCCAGCAGGGGGGACAGACAAGAGACCCAGTACTTC
cdr3_aa: CASRGDRQETQYF